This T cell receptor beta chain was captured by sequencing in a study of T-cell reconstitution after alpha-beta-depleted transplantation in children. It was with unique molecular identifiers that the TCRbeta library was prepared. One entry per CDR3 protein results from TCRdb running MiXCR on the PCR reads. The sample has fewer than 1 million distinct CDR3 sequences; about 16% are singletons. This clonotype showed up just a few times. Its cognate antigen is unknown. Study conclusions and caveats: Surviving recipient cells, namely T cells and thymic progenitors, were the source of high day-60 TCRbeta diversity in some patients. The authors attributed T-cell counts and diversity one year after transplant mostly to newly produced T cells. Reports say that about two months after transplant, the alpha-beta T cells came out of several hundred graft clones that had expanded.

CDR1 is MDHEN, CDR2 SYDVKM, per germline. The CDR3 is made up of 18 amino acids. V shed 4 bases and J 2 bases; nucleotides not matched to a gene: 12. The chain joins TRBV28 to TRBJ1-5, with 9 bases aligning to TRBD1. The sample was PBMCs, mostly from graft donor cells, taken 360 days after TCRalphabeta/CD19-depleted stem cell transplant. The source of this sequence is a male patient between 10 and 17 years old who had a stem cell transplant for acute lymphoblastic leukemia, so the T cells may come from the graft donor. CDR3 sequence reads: CASSWDRVKPGGNQPQHF. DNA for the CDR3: TGTGCCAGCAGTTGGGACAGGGTGAAGCCTGGGGGCAATCAGCCCCAGCATTTT.